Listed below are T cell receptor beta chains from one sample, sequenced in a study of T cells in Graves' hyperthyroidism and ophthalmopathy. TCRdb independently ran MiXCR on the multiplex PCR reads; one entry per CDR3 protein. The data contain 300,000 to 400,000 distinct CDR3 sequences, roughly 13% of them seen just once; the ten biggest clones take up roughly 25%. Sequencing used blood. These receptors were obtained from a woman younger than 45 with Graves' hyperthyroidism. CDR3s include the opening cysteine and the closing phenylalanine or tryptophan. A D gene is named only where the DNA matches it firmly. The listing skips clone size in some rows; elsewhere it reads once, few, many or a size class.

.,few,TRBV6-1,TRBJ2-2,CASSETDANTGELFF,TGTGCCAGCAGTGAGACAGATGCGAACACCGGGGAGCTGTTTTTT
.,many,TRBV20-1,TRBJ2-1,CSASLPSGEQFF,TGCAGTGCTAGTCTCCCCTCCGGTGAGCAGTTCTTC
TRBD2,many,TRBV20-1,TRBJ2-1,CSARVAGGYNEQFF,TGCAGTGCTAGAGTAGCGGGAGGGTACAATGAGCAGTTCTTC
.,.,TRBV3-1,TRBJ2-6,CASSQGSYSGANVLTF,TGTGCCAGCAGCCAGGGCAGTTACTCTGGGGCCAACGTCCTGACTTTC
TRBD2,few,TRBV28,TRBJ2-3,CASRDSGGRNTQYF,TGTGCCAGCAGAGATAGCGGGGGACGGAATACGCAGTATTTT
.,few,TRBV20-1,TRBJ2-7,CSAREGEVYEQYF,TGCAGTGCTAGAGAGGGGGAGGTCTACGAGCAGTACTTC
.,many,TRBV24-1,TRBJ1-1,CATSDEFRGARMNTEAFF,TGTGCCACCAGTGATGAGTTTCGGGGGGCTAGAATGAACACTGAAGCTTTCTTT
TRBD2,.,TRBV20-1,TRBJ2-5,CSASGTSGIPDF,TGCAGTGCTAGTGGGACTAGCGGGATCCCAGACTTC
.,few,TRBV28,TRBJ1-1,CASSPRRLTEAFF,TGTGCCAGCAGCCCACGAAGGTTAACTGAAGCTTTCTTT
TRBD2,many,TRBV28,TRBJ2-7,CASSPTRRVGRDEQYF,TGTGCCAGCAGTCCGACCCGACGGGTGGGGAGGGACGAGCAGTACTTC
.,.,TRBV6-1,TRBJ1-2,CASSEAAGASYGYTF,TGTGCCAGCAGTGAAGCGGCGGGGGCTTCTTATGGCTACACCTTC
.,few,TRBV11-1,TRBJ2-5,CASSSYLTGEVETQYF,TGTGCCAGCAGCTCGTATCTAACGGGAGAGGTAGAGACCCAGTACTTC
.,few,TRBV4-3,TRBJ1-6,CASSQDFQGIYSPLHF,TGCGCCAGCAGCCAAGATTTCCAGGGGATTTATTCACCCCTCCACTTT
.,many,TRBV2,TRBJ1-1,CASERGTNTEAFF,TGTGCCAGCGAAAGGGGGACGAACACTGAAGCTTTCTTT
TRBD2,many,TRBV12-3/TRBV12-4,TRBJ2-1,CASSLRREGQNEQFF,TGTGCCAGCTCCCTCAGGCGGGAGGGCCAGAATGAGCAGTTCTTC
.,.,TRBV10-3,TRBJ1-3,CASVSGGNTIYF,TGTGCCAGCGTATCAGGTGGAAACACCATATATTTT
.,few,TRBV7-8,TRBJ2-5,CASSFYGVTETQYF,TGTGCCAGCAGCTTCTATGGTGTAACCGAGACCCAGTACTTC
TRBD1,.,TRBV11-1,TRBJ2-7,CASKPGTGAYEQYF,TGTGCCAGCAAGCCCGGGACAGGAGCCTACGAGCAGTACTTC
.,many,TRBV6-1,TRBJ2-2,CATGVPGELFF,TGTGCCACAGGGGTACCCGGGGAGCTGTTTTTT
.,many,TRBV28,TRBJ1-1,CATQQAVREAFF,TGTGCCACCCAGCAGGCAGTTAGGGAAGCTTTCTTT
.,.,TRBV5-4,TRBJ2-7,CASSTGTHEQYF,TGTGCCAGCAGCACCGGTACCCACGAGCAGTACTTC
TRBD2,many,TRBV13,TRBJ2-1,CASSYNSGRASYEQFF,TGTGCCAGCAGCTACAATAGCGGGAGGGCCTCCTATGAGCAGTTCTTC
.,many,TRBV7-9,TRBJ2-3,CASSLAGQGTDTQYF,TGTGCCAGCAGCTTAGCCGGGCAGGGAACAGATACGCAGTATTTT
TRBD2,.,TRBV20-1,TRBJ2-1,CSAQSGSSYNEQFF,TGCAGTGCTCAAAGCGGGAGCTCCTACAATGAGCAGTTCTTC
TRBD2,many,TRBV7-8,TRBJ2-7,CASSSKGPGTSGRKAYYEQYF,TGTGCCAGCAGCTCCAAAGGACCCGGGACTAGCGGTCGAAAGGCCTACTACGAGCAGTACTTC
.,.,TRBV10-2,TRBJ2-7,CASSEGLEQYF,TGCGCCAGCAGTGAGGGCCTCGAGCAGTACTTC
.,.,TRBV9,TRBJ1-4,CASSVDGYNEKLFF,TGTGCCAGCAGCGTAGATGGTTATAATGAAAAACTGTTTTTT
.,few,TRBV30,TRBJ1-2,CAWSLGAGDGYTF,TGTGCCTGGAGTCTCGGGGCGGGGGATGGCTACACCTTC
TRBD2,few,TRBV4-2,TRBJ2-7,CASSQDSSGSSEQYF,TGTGCCAGCAGCCAAGACTCTAGCGGGAGCAGTGAGCAGTACTTC
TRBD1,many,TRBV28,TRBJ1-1,CASRAGTGIESAFF,TGTGCCAGCAGGGCCGGGACAGGAATTGAGTCGGCTTTCTTT
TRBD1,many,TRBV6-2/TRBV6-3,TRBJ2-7,CASSYSGTVDEQYF,TGTGCCAGCAGTTACTCAGGGACAGTTGACGAGCAGTACTTC
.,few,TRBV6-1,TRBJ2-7,CASSEELGIEQYF,TGTGCCAGCAGTGAAGAACTTGGAATCGAGCAGTACTTC
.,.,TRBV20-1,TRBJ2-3,CSARATFSVNTDTQYF,TGCAGTGCTAGAGCGACTTTTTCAGTAAACACAGATACGCAGTATTTT
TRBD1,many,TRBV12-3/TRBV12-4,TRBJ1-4,CASSLSGQGEEKLFF,TGTGCCAGCAGTTTATCAGGACAGGGTGAGGAAAAACTGTTTTTT
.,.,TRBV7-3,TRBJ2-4,CASSPSFEKLAKNIQYF,TGTGCCAGCAGTCCCTCTTTCGAGAAACTAGCCAAAAACATTCAGTACTTC
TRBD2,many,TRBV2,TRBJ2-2,CASSGPKTSGRTGELFF,TGTGCCAGCAGTGGACCCAAGACTAGCGGGAGGACCGGGGAGCTGTTTTTT
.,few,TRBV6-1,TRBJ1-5,CASRTRWDQPQHF,TGTGCCAGCAGGACCCGTTGGGATCAGCCCCAGCATTTT
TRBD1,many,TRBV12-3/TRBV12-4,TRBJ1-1,CASIQRQGAEAFF,TGTGCCAGCATACAGAGACAGGGGGCTGAAGCTTTCTTT
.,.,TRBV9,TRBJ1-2,CASSGRQPNYGYTF,TGTGCCAGCAGCGGCCGACAGCCTAACTATGGCTACACCTTC
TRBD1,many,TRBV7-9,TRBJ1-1,CASSHMNRGNTEAFF,TGTGCCAGCAGCCACATGAACAGGGGGAACACTGAAGCTTTCTTT
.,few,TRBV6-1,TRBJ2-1,CASSPGRVSTRRSSYNEQFF,TGTGCCAGCAGCCCAGGCAGGGTCTCAACCCGGCGGAGCTCCTACAATGAGCAGTTCTTC
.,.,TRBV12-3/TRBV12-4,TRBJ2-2,CASRTATGGELFF,TGTGCCAGCAGGACCGCTACGGGCGGGGAGCTGTTTTTT
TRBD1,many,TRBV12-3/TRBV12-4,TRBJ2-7,CASSLSVGQGWYEQYF,TGTGCCAGCAGTTTGAGTGTGGGACAGGGGTGGTACGAGCAGTACTTC
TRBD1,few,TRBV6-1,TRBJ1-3,CASSGPGQDSANTIYF,TGTGCCAGCAGTGGACCGGGACAGGACTCGGCAAACACCATATATTTT
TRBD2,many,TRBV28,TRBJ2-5,CASRGWAGGQETQYF,TGTGCCAGCAGGGGCTGGGCGGGAGGCCAAGAGACCCAGTACTTC
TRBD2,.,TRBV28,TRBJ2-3,CASKSGTSTDTQYF,TGTGCCAGCAAAAGCGGGACTAGCACAGATACGCAGTATTTT
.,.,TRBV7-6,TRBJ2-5,CASSLAWRWWYF,TGTGCCAGCAGCTTAGCCTGGAGATGGTGGTACTTC
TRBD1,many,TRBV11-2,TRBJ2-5,CASSSGTGPQETQYF,TGTGCCAGCAGCTCCGGGACAGGGCCCCAAGAGACCCAGTACTTC
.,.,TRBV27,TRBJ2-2,CASAPGAGKAGELFF,TGTGCCAGCGCCCCAGGGGCAGGGAAGGCCGGGGAGCTGTTTTTT
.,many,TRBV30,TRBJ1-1,CAWRAHLNTEAFF,TGTGCCTGGAGGGCACACCTGAACACTGAAGCTTTCTTT
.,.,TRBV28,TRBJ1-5,CASKHPPKGQPQHF,TGTGCCTCCAAACACCCCCCCAAGGGGCAGCCCCAGCATTTT
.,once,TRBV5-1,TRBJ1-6,CASSLGDGSPLHF,TGCGCCAGCAGCTTAGGGGATGGTTCACCCCTCCACTTT